These 30 T cell receptor beta chains came from one sample sequenced in a study of beta chain features in type 1 diabetes (dated by TCRdb to 2017 to 2018). These receptors have no known antigen. Broad study findings and their caveats: In all four CD4+ subsets, TCRB CDR3 length was moderately but significantly shorter in type 1 diabetes patients.

Library prep was done by the immunoSEQ multiplex PCR assay. The High Capacity cDNA Reverse Transcription Kit was used to reverse transcribe all of the isolated RNA, meaning that expressed TCRB transcripts were what got sequenced. TCRdb limited this immuneACCESS table to in-frame rearrangements with V and J called. A share of clones is missing; checked studies link under half to unresolved V genes, and the rest is unexplained. The sample table holds roughly 150,000 clones, of which about 7.9% were seen once. In total, the top ten clones hold 0.5% of the sample. The source material was central memory CD4+ T cells from blood. All receptors come from a man between 18 and 35 years old with type 1 diabetes.

This sequence joins TRBV15 and TRBJ2-5; 8 nucleotides align to TRBD2. Trimming removed 5 bases from V and 4 bases from J; junction bases left unmatched: 3. This CDR3 has 13 residues. CDR1 LNHNV and CDR2 YYDKDF come from the germline V gene (reference sequence). CDR3 nucleotides: TGTGCCACCAGCCCGGGGGGGCCAGAGACCCAGTACTTC. Encoded protein: CATSPGGPETQYF. Looking up the rest from reference TRBV15 and TRBJ2-5 gives the full variable domain: DAMVIQNPRYQVTQFGKPVTLSCSQTLNHNVMYWYQQKSSQAPKLLFHYYDKDFNNEADTPDNFQSRRPNTSFCFLDIRSPGLGDTAMYLCATSPGGPETQYFGPGTRLLVL.

The V and J genes are TRBV5-1 and TRBJ2-2, with 11 nucleotides matching TRBD1. CDR3 length equals 15 residues. Germline values: CDR1 SGHRS, CDR2 YFSETQ. V trimming: 4 bases; J trimming: 4 bases; junction bases outside the gene matches: 3. Here the CDR3 reads CASSPGTGGTGELFF. The CDR3 DNA reads as TGCGCCAGCAGCCCCGGGACAGGGGGCACCGGGGAGCTGTTTTTT.

The sample holds a few counts of this clone. The same CDR3 arises from other DNA sequences in this sample as well. The rearrangement uses TRBV7-2 and TRBJ2-2, with no clear D. V lost 3 bases and J lost 1, with 3 bases in between. Germline lookup yields CDR1 SGHTA and CDR2 FQGNSA. CDR3 length equals 13 residues. The CDR3 DNA sequence: TGTGCCAGCAGCTTCTTGAACACCGGGGAGCTGTTTTTT. Residues: CASSFLNTGELFF.

This clone was counted between two and nine times. This chain links TRBV5-4 with TRBJ2-5, with 10 bases lining up with TRBD1. The CDR3 consists of 17 residues. In germline, CDR1 is SGHNT, CDR2 YYREEE (reference sequence). Trimming took 4 bases from V and 4 from J; bases not matched to a gene: 13. The CDR3: CASSVGQGGRGGETQYF. As DNA, the CDR3 is TGTGCCAGCAGCGTCGGACAGGGGGGCAGAGGTGGAGAGACCCAGTACTTC.

This clone was observed a few times. This chain links TRBV29-1 with TRBJ2-1; 8 bases map to TRBD1. Per germline, CDR1 SQVTM and CDR2 ANQGSEA. The junction had 8 bases not matched to a gene; V was cut back by 4 bases and J by 3 bases. This CDR3 region has 15 residues. The CDR3 DNA is TGCAGCGTTGTGGTTGCGGGACAGGTCTACAATGAGCAGTTCTTC. This sequence encodes CSVVVAGQVYNEQFF.

V and J are TRBV5-1 and TRBJ2-3; no firm D call. CDR1 SGHRS and CDR2 YFSETQ come from the germline V gene. The CDR3 length is 15 residues. The V end lost 0 bases, the J end lost 0 bases, and 8 bases lay between the germline ends. CDR3 in amino acids: CASSLAFPSTDTQYF. As DNA, the CDR3 is TGCGCCAGCAGCTTGGCCTTTCCCAGCACAGATACGCAGTATTTT.

This clone was picked up a small number of times. This chain links TRBV4-3 with TRBJ1-3, with 7 bases that match TRBD1. With 1 base clipped from V and 9 bases from J, the junction kept 18 bases outside the gene matches. Germline lookup yields CDR1 LGHNA and CDR2 YSLEER. The CDR3 spans 18 residues. CDR3 coding DNA: TGCGCCAGCAGCCAAGTTCCCCCCGGGACCGCGACAGGGAGCACCATATATTTT. It yields the protein CASSQVPPGTATGSTIYF.

The V call is TRBV29-1, the J call TRBJ1-1, with 7 positions matching TRBD1. Germline CDR1 is SQVTM and CDR2 is ANQGSEA. Losses at the gene ends were 4 bases for V and 0 bases for J; bases not matched to a gene: 8. This CDR3 spans 15 amino acids. CDR3 protein: CSVAQTGQMNTEAFF. The CDR3 DNA reads as TGCAGCGTTGCACAGACAGGGCAGATGAACACTGAAGCTTTCTTT. Based on the CDR3 plus reference TRBV29-1 and TRBJ1-1, the full variable domain is SAVISQKPSRDICQRGTSLTIQCQVDSQVTMMFWYRQQPGQSLTLIATANQGSEATYESGFVIDKFPISRPNLTFSTLTVSNMSPEDSSIYLCSVAQTGQMNTEAFFGQGTRLTVV.

The CDR3 loop is CASRSPGGVLYEQYF. The CDR3 region has the DNA TGTGCCAGCAGAAGCCCTGGGGGGGTACTCTACGAGCAGTACTTC. The V gene is TRBV28, the J gene TRBJ2-7; 7 bases are a match to TRBD2. Germline lookup yields CDR1 MDHEN and CDR2 SYDVKM. This CDR3 is 15 amino acids long. The trim removed 6 bases at V and 3 bases at J, leaving 11 bases unmatched. The complete variable domain, with remaining parts taken from reference TRBV28 and TRBJ2-7, reads DVKVTQSSRYLVKRTGEKVFLECVQDMDHENMFWYRQDPGLGLRLIYFSYDVKMKEKGDIPEGYSVSREKKERFSLILESASTNQTSMYLCASRSPGGVLYEQYFGPGTRLTVT.

This clone turned up a few times. A read error may account for a junction end that differs from germline. The rearrangement uses TRBV7-2 and TRBJ2-1; the D gene is possibly TRBD2 (6 bases). Per the germline V gene, CDR1 is SGHTA and CDR2 is FQGNSA. The CDR3 sequence is 11 residues long. CDR3 loop: CASSGGLTVIF. As DNA, the CDR3 is TGTGCCAGCTCTGGGGGACTGACGGTGATCTTC. The full variable domain, completed using reference TRBV7-2 and TRBJ2-1, is GAGVSQSPSNKVTEKGKDVELRCDPISGHTALYWYRQSLGQGLEFLIYFQGNSAPDKSGLPSDRFSAERTGGSVSTLTIQRTQQEDSAVYLCASSGGLTVIFGPGTRLTVL.

The gene calls are TRBV7-9 and TRBJ2-7; maybe TRBD1 (5 bases). Germline V gene lookup returns CDR1 SEHNR and CDR2 FQNEAQ (reference sequence). The ends were cut back, 5 bases at V and 4 bases at J, with 15 bases in the middle. This CDR3 is 14 amino acids long. The CDR3 loop is CASSPQGVAYEQYF. The CDR3 nucleotides read TGTGCCAGCAGCCCGCAGGGTGTGGCGTACGAGCAGTACTTC.

This clone was picked up a small number of times. This chain connects TRBV19 to TRBJ2-4, with 8 bases that match TRBD2. The CDR3 is 16 residues long. V was pared by 5 bases and J by 4 bases, with 10 bases of the junction left unmatched. Germline assignment: CDR1 LNHDA and CDR2 SQIVND (reference sequence). The CDR3 reads CASSPHPREGKNIQYF. The CDR3 DNA reads as TGTGCCAGTAGTCCTCACCCTCGGGAGGGGAAAAACATTCAGTACTTC.

The sample holds a few counts of this clone. This chain joins TRBV6-4 and TRBJ2-3; 7 bases align to TRBD2. Germline trimming cut 5 bases from V and 2 bases from J; bases unmatched to any gene: 13. CDR1 is MRHNA and CDR2 is SNTAGT in the germline V gene. There are 17 residues in the CDR3. CDR3 amino acids: CASSFPGGGRNTDTQYF. The CDR3, as DNA: TGTGCCAGCAGTTTTCCTGGGGGGGGTCGGAACACAGATACGCAGTATTTT.

The V and J genes are TRBV28 and TRBJ2-1, with 8 bases aligning to TRBD2. The CDR3 runs to 12 residues. Unmatched junction bases numbered 3, after V lost 4 bases and J lost 10 bases. The germline CDR1 and CDR2 sequences are MDHEN and SYDVKM. CDR3 in amino acids: CASSSRGGEQFF. The DNA of the CDR3 is TGTGCCAGCAGTTCACGGGGGGGGGAGCAGTTCTTC.

This chain links TRBV10-3 with TRBJ2-2; 15 bases are a match to TRBD2. Unmatched junction bases numbered 5, after V lost 8 bases and J lost 1 base. Germline CDR1 reads ENHRY; CDR2 reads SYGVKD. The CDR3 totals 17 residues. DNA of the CDR3: TGTGCCATCGGAAGGACTAGCGGGGGGGAGAACACCGGGGAGCTGTTTTTT. Its translation: CAIGRTSGGENTGELFF.

This clone has more than one count but fewer than ten. CDR3 amino acids: CASIMTGDYGYTF. CDR3 coding DNA: TGTGCCAGCATCATGACAGGGGACTATGGCTACACCTTC. The genes are TRBV28 and TRBJ1-2; TRBD1 agrees at 8 bases. CDR3 length equals 13 residues. The germline V gene has CDR1 MDHEN and CDR2 SYDVKM. The junction had 4 bases not matched to a gene; V was cut back by 7 bases and J by 3 bases.

In this sample, this clone turned up a few times. V and J are TRBV5-4 and TRBJ2-1; TRBD1 matches 9 bases. Trimming cost V 4 bases and J 0 bases; bases outside gene matches: 2. Germline V lookup: CDR1 SGHNT, CDR2 YYREEE (reference sequence). The CDR3 is 15 amino acids. The CDR3 DNA is TGTGCCAGCAGCCGGGGACAGGGCTCCTACAATGAGCAGTTCTTC. Translation: CASSRGQGSYNEQFF. Together with reference TRBV5-4 and TRBJ2-1, the CDR3 gives the full variable domain: ETGVTQSPTHLIKTRGQQVTLRCSSQSGHNTVSWYQQALGQGPQFIFQYYREEENGRGNFPPRFSGLQFPNYSSELNVNALELDDSALYLCASSRGQGSYNEQFFGPGTRLTVL.

The chain joins TRBV2 to TRBJ2-7; D is possibly TRBD2 (5 bases). This CDR3 is 12 amino acids long. Looked up from germline, CDR1 is SNHLY and CDR2 is FYNNEI. V lost 6 bases to trimming and J lost 5 bases, with 11 bases between them. DNA of the CDR3: TGTGCCAGCAGAAGACCCGGGGACGAGCAGTACTTC. It specifies CASRRPGDEQYF.

This clone showed up just a few times. CDR3: CASSSSPRYGYTF. CDR3 in DNA: TGTGCCAGCAGTTCTTCACCCAGATATGGCTACACCTTC. This chain uses TRBV6-5 with TRBJ1-2; D is undetermined. Trimming removed 4 bases at V and 5 bases at J, with 11 bases between. The CDR3 has 13 residues. Germline lookup yields CDR1 MNHEY and CDR2 SVGAGI.

V usage is TRBV2 and J usage is TRBJ1-5, with D perhaps TRBD1 (5 bases). This CDR3 spans 12 amino acids. Germline loops: CDR1 SNHLY, CDR2 FYNNEI. V was cut by 9 bases and J by 15 bases, with 21 bases left in between. CDR3 coding DNA: TGTGCCAGTTCCCTGAGGTGGGGCCCCGGGCATTTT. Translation: CASSLRWGPGHF.

As for this clone: The sample holds other DNA sequences that translate to the same CDR3. The J gene is TRBJ2-5, the V gene TRBV7-2; 7 nucleotides agree with TRBD1. The V gene end was trimmed by 5 bases and the J gene end by 5 bases; junction bases not matched to a gene: 5. Germline V gives CDR1 SGHTA, CDR2 FQGNSA. The CDR3 covers 13 residues. The CDR3 protein is CASSRQGEETQYF. The CDR3 coding sequence is TGTGCCAGCAGCAGACAGGGCGAGGAGACCCAGTACTTC.

This clone showed up just a few times. The chain joins TRBV11-2 to TRBJ2-7; possibly TRBD2 for D (6 bases). The germline CDR1 and CDR2 sequences are SGHAT and FQNNGV. The CDR3 spans 16 residues. V lost 2 bases to trimming and J lost 1 base, with 15 bases between them. CDR3 protein: CASSLNRGGLSYEQYF. CDR3 nucleotides: TGTGCCAGCAGCTTAAATAGGGGAGGACTTTCCTACGAGCAGTACTTC. Complete variable domain (other parts from reference TRBV11-2 and TRBJ2-7): EAGVAQSPRYKIIEKRQSVAFWCNPISGHATLYWYQQILGQGPKLLIQFQNNGVVDDSQLPKDRFSAERLKGVDSTLKIQPAKLEDSAVYLCASSLNRGGLSYEQYFGPGTRLTVT.

This clone was seen a few times. The gene calls are TRBV30 and TRBJ2-3; 9 nucleotides line up with TRBD2. The CDR3 length is 15 residues. V was pared by 4 bases and J by 6 bases, with 11 bases of the junction left unmatched. Germline V lookup: CDR1 GTSNPN, CDR2 SVGIG (reference sequence). The CDR3 loop is CAWIELAGVADTQYF. In DNA form, the CDR3 reads TGTGCCTGGATTGAGTTAGCGGGGGTTGCGGATACGCAGTATTTT.

This clone has a single count. The chain employs TRBV7-2 and TRBJ2-5; TRBD2 matches at 9 bases. The J call could be wrong; TRBJ2-7 is a better fit for the DNA end. Looked up from germline, CDR1 is SGHTA and CDR2 is FQGNSA. The CDR3 totals 13 residues. The CDR3 is CASKGGGANEQYF. DNA for the CDR3: TGTGCCAGCAAGGGCGGGGGGGCCAACGAGCAGTACTTC.

In its sample, this clone was seen a few times. DNA of the CDR3: TGTGCCAGCAGCTTAGAGTACTGGAGCAATGAGCAGTTCTTC. This encodes CASSLEYWSNEQFF. This sequence joins TRBV7-2 and TRBJ2-1, with D uncertain. The germline V and J ends were trimmed by 1 base and 6 bases, with 10 bases remaining between them. The CDR3 length is 14 residues. In germline, CDR1 is SGHTA, CDR2 FQGNSA.

This clone was found a few times. The V and J genes are TRBV19 and TRBJ2-7; D might be TRBD2 (5 bases). This CDR3 has 13 amino acids. Germline CDR1 and CDR2: LNHDA and SQIVND (reference sequence). The V and J ends lost 5 bases and 5 bases respectively, with 13 bases between them. Here the CDR3 reads CASSSGKLHEQYF. As DNA, the CDR3 is TGTGCCAGTAGTTCCGGGAAGTTACACGAGCAGTACTTC.

This clone has a handful of counts. This CDR3 is CASSAAGTGTEKLFF. As DNA, the CDR3 is TGCGCCAGCAGCGCGGCCGGGACAGGGACTGAAAAACTGTTTTTT. V and J are TRBV5-1 and TRBJ1-4; TRBD1 agrees at 9 bases. CDR3 length equals 15 residues. Germline CDR1 is SGHRS and CDR2 is YFSETQ. The trim removed 4 bases at V and 7 bases at J, leaving 8 bases unmatched.

This clone was observed a few times. The chain couples TRBV25-1 to TRBJ1-1; D unclear. The germline V gene has CDR1 MGHDK and CDR2 SYGVNS. V gave up 2 bases and J gave up 1 base, with 5 bases separating them. The CDR3 covers 13 residues. As DNA, the CDR3 is TGTGCCAGCAGTGAAGTCAGGAACACTGAAGCTTTCTTT. Translation gives CASSEVRNTEAFF.

This clone was seen only a few times. This chain joins TRBV5-1 and TRBJ2-7, with 8 bases aligning to TRBD2. The ends lost 0 bases at V and 6 bases at J; junction bases unmatched: 8. Germline CDR1 and CDR2: SGHRS and YFSETQ. CDR3 length: 15 residues. CDR3 nucleotide sequence: TGCGCCAGCAGCTTGGCCTTTCGGGAGGGCAGCGAGCAGTACTTC. This codes for CASSLAFREGSEQYF.

This clone has just a few counts. V is TRBV7-2 and J is TRBJ1-1, with D perhaps TRBD1 (5 bases). CDR3 length: 13 residues. V lost 5 bases and J 1 base, leaving 8 bases between the germline ends. Germline loops: CDR1 SGHTA, CDR2 FQGNSA. The CDR3 reads CASSRDSNTEAFF. In nucleotides, the CDR3 is TGTGCCAGCAGCAGGGACTCGAACACTGAAGCTTTCTTT.